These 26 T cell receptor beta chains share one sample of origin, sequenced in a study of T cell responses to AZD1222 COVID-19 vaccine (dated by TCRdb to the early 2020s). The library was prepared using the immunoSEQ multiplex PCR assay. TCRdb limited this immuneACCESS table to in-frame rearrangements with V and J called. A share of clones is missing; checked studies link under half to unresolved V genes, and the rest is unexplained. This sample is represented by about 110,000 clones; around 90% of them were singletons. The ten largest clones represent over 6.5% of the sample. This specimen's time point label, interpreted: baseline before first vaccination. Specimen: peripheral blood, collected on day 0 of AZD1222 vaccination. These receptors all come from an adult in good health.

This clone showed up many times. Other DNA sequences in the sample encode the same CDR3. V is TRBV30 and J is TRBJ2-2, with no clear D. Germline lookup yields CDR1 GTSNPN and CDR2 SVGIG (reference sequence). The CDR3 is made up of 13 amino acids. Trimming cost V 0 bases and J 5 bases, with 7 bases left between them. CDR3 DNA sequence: TGTGCCTGGAGTGTATACGGGACCGGGGAGCTGTTTTTT. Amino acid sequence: CAWSVYGTGELFF.

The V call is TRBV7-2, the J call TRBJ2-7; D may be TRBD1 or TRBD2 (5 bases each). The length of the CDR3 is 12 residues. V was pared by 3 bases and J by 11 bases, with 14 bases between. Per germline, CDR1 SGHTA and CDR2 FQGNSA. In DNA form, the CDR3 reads TGTGCCAGCAGCTTGGGGGATCCGGTAGAGTACTTC. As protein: CASSLGDPVEYF.

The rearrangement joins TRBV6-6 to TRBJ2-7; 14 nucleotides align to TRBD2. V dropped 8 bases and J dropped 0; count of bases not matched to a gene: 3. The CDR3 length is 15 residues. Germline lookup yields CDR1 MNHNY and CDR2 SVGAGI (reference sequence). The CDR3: CASGTSGRGSYEQYF. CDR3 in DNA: TGTGCCAGCGGGACTAGCGGGAGAGGCTCCTACGAGCAGTACTTC.

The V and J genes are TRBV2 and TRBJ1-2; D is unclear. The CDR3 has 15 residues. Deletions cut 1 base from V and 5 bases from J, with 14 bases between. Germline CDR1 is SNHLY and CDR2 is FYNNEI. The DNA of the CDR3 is TGTGCCAGCAGTGAAGGGCAAAGCTCGTGGTATGGCTACACCTTC. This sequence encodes CASSEGQSSWYGYTF.

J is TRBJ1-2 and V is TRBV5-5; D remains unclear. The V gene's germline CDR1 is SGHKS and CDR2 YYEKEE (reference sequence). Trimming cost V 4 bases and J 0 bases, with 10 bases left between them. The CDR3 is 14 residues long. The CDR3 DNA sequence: TGTGCCAGCAGCCGCCCGACGGCTAACTATGGCTACACCTTC. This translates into CASSRPTANYGYTF.

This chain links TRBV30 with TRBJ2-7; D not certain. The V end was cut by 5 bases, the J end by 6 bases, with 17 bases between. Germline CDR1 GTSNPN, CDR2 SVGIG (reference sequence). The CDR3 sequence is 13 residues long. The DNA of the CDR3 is TGTGCCTGGGGTCAAGAGGCCCCCTTCGAGCAGTACTTC. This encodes CAWGQEAPFEQYF.

The CDR3 DNA sequence: TGTGCCAGCAGCCAAGAAAACAGGGGTAATGAGCAGTTCTTC. As protein: CASSQENRGNEQFF. The chain employs TRBV3-1 (or the pseudogene TRBV3-2) and TRBJ2-1; 7 positions agree with TRBD1. Germline V gene sequence: CDR1 LGHDT, CDR2 YNNKEL (reference sequence). The CDR3 contains 14 residues. Trimming removed 0 bases from V and 7 bases from J; junction bases left unmatched: 3.

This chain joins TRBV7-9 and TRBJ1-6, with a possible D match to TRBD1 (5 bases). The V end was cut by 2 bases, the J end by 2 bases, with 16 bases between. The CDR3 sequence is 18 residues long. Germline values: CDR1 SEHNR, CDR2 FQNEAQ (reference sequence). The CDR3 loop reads CASSLYPPGGAYNSPLHF. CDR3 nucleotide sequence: TGTGCCAGCAGCTTATACCCCCCTGGGGGGGCCTATAATTCACCCCTCCACTTT.

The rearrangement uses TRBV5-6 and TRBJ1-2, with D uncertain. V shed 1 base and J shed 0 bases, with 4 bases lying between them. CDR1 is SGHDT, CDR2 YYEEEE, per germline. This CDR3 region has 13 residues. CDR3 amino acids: CASSLIANYGYTF. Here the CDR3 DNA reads TGTGCCAGCAGCTTGATAGCTAACTATGGCTACACCTTC.

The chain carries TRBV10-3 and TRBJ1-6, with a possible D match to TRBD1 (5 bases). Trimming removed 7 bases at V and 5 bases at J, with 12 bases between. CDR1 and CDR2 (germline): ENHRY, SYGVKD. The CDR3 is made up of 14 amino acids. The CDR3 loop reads CAITWDGNNSPLHF. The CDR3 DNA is TGTGCCATCACCTGGGACGGTAATAATTCACCCCTCCACTTT.

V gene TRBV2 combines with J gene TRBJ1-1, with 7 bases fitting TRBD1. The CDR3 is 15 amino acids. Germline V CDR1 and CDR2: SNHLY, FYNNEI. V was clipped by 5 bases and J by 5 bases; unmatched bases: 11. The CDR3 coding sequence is TGTGCCAGCAGTCAACAGGGACAGCAGAATACTGAAGCTTTCTTT. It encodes CASSQQGQQNTEAFF.

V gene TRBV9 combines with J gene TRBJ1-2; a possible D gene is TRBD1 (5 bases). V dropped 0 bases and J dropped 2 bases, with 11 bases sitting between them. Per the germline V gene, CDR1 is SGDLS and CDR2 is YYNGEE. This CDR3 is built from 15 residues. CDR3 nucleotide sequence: TGTGCCAGCAGCGTAGATGTCAGGGAAAACTATGGCTACACCTTC. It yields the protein CASSVDVRENYGYTF.

The CDR3 sequence is CAWSPPGQGGNQPQHF. The CDR3 nucleotides read TGTGCCTGGAGTCCCCCGGGACAGGGAGGCAATCAGCCCCAGCATTTT. The V call is TRBV30, the J call TRBJ1-5; 9 bases are a match to TRBD1. J lost 2 bases, V lost 2 bases, and 7 bases had no gene match. Germline loops: CDR1 GTSNPN, CDR2 SVGIG (reference sequence). The CDR3 has 16 amino acids.

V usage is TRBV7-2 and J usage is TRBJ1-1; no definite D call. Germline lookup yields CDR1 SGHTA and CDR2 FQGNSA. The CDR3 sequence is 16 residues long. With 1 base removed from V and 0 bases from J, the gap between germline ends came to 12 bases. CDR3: CASSLVSAAMNTEAFF. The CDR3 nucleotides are TGTGCCAGCAGCTTAGTTTCGGCAGCTATGAACACTGAAGCTTTCTTT.

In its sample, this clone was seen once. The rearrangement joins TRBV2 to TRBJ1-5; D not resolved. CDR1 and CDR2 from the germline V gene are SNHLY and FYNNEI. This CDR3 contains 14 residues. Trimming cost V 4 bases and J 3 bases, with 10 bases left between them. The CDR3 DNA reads TGTGCCAGCAGTGCCGTGGGAATCAATCAGCCCCAGCATTTT. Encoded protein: CASSAVGINQPQHF. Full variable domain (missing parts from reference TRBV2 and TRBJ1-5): EPEVTQTPSHQVTQMGQEVILRCVPISNHLYFYWYRQILGQKVEFLVSFYNNEISEKSEIFDDQFSVERPDGSNFTLKIRSTKLEDSAMYFCASSAVGINQPQHFGDGTRLSIL.

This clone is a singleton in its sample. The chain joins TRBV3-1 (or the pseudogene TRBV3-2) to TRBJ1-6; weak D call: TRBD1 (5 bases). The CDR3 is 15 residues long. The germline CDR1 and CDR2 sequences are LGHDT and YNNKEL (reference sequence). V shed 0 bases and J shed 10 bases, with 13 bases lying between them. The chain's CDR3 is CASSQDSGGSSPLHF. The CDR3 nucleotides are TGTGCCAGCAGCCAAGATTCCGGGGGAAGCTCACCCCTCCACTTT.

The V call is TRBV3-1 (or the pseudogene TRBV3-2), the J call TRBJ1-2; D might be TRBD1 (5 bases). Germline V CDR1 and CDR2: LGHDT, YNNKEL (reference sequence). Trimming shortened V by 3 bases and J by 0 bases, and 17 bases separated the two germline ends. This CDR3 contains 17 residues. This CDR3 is CASSHELGVGANYGYTF. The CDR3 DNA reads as TGTGCCAGCAGCCACGAGTTGGGGGTGGGAGCTAACTATGGCTACACCTTC.

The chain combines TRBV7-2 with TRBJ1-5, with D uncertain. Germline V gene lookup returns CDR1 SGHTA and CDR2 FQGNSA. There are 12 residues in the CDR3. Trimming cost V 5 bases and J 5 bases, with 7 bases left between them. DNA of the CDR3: TGTGCCAGCAGCCCAAGTGATCAGCCCCAGCATTTT. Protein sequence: CASSPSDQPQHF.

CDR3 sequence (DNA): TGTGCCAGCAGCCAAGGATCCCCCACTCTGAACACTGAAGCTTTCTTT. Its protein product is CASSQGSPTLNTEAFF. This rearrangement joins TRBV3-1 (or the pseudogene TRBV3-2) to TRBJ1-1; the D is unclear. The CDR3 loop spans 16 amino acids. CDR1 LGHDT and CDR2 YNNKEL come from the germline V gene (reference sequence). The V end was cut by 1 base, the J end by 0 bases, with 12 bases between.

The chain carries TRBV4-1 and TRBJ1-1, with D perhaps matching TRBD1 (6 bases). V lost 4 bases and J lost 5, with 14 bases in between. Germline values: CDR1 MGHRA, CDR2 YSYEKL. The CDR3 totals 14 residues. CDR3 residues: CASSPTVGGTEAFF. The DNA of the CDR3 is TGCGCCAGCAGCCCAACTGTAGGGGGAACTGAAGCTTTCTTT.

Here the CDR3 reads CASSLEGDLYEQYF. DNA for the CDR3: TGCGCCAGCAGCTTGGAAGGAGACCTCTACGAGCAGTACTTC. The rearrangement joins TRBV5-1 to TRBJ2-7, with D unresolved. Germline V lookup: CDR1 SGHRS, CDR2 YFSETQ. V lost 0 bases and J lost 3, with 10 bases in between. The length of the CDR3 is 14 residues.

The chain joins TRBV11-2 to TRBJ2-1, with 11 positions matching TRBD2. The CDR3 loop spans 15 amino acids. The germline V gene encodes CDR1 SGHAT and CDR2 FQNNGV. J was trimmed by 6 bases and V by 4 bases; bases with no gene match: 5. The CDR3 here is CASSSGLAGINEQFF. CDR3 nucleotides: TGTGCCAGCAGCTCCGGACTAGCGGGTATCAATGAGCAGTTCTTC.

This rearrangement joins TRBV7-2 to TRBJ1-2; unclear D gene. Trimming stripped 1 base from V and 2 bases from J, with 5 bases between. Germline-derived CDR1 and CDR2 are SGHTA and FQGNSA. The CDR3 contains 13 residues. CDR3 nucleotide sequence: TGTGCCAGCAGCTTAGGGATCAACTATGGCTACACCTTC. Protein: CASSLGINYGYTF.

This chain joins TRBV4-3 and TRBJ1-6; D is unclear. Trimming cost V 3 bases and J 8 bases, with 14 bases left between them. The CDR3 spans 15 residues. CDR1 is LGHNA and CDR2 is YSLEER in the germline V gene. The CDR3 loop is CASSHHGRLDSPLHF. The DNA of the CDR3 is TGCGCCAGCAGCCACCACGGACGCCTGGATTCACCCCTCCACTTT.

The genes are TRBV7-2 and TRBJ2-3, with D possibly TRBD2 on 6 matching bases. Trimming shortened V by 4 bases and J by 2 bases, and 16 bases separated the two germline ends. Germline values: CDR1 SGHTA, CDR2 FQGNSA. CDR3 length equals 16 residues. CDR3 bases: TGTGCCAGCAGCTCCGGGACTTACCTTACCACAGATACGCAGTATTTT. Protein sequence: CASSSGTYLTTDTQYF.

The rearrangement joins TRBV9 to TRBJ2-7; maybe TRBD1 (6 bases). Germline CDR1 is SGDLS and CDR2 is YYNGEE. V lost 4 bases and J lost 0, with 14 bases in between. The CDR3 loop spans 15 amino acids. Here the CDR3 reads CASSITGHFSYEQYF. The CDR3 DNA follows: TGTGCCAGCAGCATTACGGGACACTTCTCCTACGAGCAGTACTTC.